This paragraph covers one T cell receptor (beta chain) sequence. Germline lookup yields CDR1 SEHNR and CDR2 FQNEAQ (reference sequence). There are 15 residues in the CDR3. The data were obtained in a study of tumor-infiltrating lymphocytes in oesophageal squamous cell carcinoma. MiXCR, run by TCRdb on the PCR reads, gives a single entry per CDR3 protein. The sample lists 15,000 to 20,000 distinct CDR3 sequences, 42% seen once, with approximately 18% in the top ten. This sequence was found in a female donor with esophageal squamous cell carcinoma. V is TRBV7-9 and J is TRBJ2-1; 8 bases map to TRBD1. The J call may not be correct, given that the DNA end is closer to TRBJ2-7. Material: normal esophageal tissue next to the tumor. CDR3: CASSSHDRGINEQYF. CDR3 DNA: TGTGCCAGCAGCTCTCATGACAGGGGCATCAATGAGCAGTACTTC.